The source of this T cell receptor beta chain is a study of CD8 T cells in ankylosing spondylitis. Study-wide results and caveats: Reports of some motif variants in reactive arthritis synovial fluid and blood predate this one. There was a TCR beta motif, made of several highly homologous variants, that appeared characteristic of ankylosing spondylitis blood. Clones tied to disease were said to be significantly enriched in matched ankylosing spondylitis synovial fluid. Disease-linked clones, CD8+, were relatively rare in peripheral blood.

V dropped 6 bases and J dropped 3; count of bases not matched to a gene: 7. Germline V gene lookup returns CDR1 DFQATT and CDR2 SNEGSKA (reference sequence). The CDR3 runs 14 residues. This clonotype came up many times. Its matching antigen is unknown. Molecular-barcoded quantitative 5'-RACE produced these TCR beta libraries. Using its own MiXCR run on the 5' RACE reads, TCRdb lists one record per CDR3 protein. This table has 500,000 to 650,000 distinct CDR3 sequences, 5.3% appearing once. This sequence was found in a male donor with ankylosing spondylitis. Sequencing was performed on blood, either unsorted or a sorted T cell fraction (not recorded which). This chain links TRBV20-1 with TRBJ2-1; 8 bases are shared with TRBD2. DNA for the CDR3: TGCAGTGCCAACCGAGCGGGAGACTACAATGAGCAGTTCTTC. Its translation is CSANRAGDYNEQFF.